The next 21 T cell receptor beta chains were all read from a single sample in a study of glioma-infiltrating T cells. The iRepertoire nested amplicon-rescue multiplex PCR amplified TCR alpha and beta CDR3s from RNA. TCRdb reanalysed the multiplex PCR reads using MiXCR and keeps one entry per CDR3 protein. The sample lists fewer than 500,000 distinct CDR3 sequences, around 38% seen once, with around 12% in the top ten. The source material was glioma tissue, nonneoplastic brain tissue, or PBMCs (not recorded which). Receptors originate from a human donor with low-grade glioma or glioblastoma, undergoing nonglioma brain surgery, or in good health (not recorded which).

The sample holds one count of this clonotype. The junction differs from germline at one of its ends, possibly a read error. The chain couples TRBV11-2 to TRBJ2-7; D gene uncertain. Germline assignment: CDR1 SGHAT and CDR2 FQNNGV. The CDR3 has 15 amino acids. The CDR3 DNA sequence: TGTGCCAGCAGCTTGCGGACCGGACCCTACAATGAGCAGCTCTTC. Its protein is CASSLRTGPYNEQLF.

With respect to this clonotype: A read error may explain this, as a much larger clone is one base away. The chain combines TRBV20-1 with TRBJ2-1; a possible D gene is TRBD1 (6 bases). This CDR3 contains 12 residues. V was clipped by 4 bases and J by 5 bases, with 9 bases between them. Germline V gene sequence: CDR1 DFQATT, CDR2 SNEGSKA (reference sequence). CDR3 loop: CSANNRDNEQFF. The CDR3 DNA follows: TGCAGTGCTAACAACAGGGACAATGAGCAGTTCTTC.

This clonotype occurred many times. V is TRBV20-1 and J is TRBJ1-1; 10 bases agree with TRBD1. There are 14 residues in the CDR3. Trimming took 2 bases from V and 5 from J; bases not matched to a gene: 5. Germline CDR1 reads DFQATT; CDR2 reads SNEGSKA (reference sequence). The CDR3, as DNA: TGCAGTGCTAGACGGGGGACAGGGGAGACTGAAGCTTTCTTT. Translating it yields CSARRGTGETEAFF.

Here the CDR3 reads CASSLRTGPYEQFF. CDR3 bases: TGCGCCAGCAGCCTCCGGACAGGCCCCTACGAGCAGTTCTTC. The V call is TRBV4-3, the J call TRBJ2-1; 7 bases are a match to TRBD1. Germline V gene sequence: CDR1 LGHNA, CDR2 YSLEER. Trimming removed 4 bases from V and 10 bases from J; junction bases left unmatched: 10. The CDR3 is 14 residues long.

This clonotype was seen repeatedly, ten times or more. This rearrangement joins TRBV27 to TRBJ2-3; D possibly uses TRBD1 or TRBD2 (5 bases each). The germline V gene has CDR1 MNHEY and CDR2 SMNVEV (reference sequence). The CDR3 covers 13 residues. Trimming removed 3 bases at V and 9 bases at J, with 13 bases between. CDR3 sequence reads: CASSLTRRDTQYF. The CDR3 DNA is TGTGCCAGCAGTTTGACCCGCAGGGACACGCAGTATTTT.

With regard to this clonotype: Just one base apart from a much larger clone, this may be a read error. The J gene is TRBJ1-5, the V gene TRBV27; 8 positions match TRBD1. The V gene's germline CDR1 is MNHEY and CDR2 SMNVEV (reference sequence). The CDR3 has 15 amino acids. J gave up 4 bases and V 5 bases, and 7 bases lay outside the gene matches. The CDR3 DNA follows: TGTGCCAGCAGTCCCTGGACAGGGAGTAATCAGCCCCAGCATTTT. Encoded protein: CASSPWTGSNQPQHF.

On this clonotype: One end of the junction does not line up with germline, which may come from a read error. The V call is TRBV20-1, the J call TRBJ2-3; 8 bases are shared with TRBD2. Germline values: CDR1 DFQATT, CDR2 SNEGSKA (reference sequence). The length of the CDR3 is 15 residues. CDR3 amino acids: CSGPISGAPRGTQSF. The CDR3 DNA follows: TGCAGTGGCCCGATTAGCGGGGCCCCCCGGGGTACGCAGTCTTTT.

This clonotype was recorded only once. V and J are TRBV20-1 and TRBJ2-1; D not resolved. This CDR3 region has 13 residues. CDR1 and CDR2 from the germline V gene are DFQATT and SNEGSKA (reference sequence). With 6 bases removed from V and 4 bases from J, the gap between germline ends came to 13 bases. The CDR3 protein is CSARNRGYNEQFF. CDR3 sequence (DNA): TGCAGTGCCAGGAATAGAGGATACAATGAGCAGTTCTTC.

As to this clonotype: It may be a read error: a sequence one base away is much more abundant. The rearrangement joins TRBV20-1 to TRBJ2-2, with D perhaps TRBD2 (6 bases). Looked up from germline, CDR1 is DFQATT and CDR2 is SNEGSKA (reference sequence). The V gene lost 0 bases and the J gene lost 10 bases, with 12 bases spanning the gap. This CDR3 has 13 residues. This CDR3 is CSARDQWEEELFF. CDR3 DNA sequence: TGCAGTGCTAGAGACCAATGGGAGGAGGAGCTGTTTTTT.

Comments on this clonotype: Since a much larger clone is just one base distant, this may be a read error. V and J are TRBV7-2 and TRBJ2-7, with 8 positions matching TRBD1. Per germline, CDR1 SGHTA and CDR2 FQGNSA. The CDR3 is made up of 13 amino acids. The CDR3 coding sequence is TGTGCCAACAGCCGACAGGGGACGTACGAGCAGTACTTC. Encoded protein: CANSRQGTYEQYF.

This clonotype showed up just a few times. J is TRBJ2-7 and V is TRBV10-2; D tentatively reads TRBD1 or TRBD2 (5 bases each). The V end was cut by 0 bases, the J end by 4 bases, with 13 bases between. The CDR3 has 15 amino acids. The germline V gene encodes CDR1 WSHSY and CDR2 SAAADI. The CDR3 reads CASSESAGTRYEQYF. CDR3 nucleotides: TGCGCCAGCAGTGAGTCTGCAGGGACCAGGTACGAGCAGTACTTC.

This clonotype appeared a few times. In DNA form, the CDR3 reads TGCGCCAGCAGCCTCGAGCGGGGCTCCTACAATGAGCAGTTCTTC. Amino acids: CASSLERGSYNEQFF. The rearrangement joins TRBV4-1 to TRBJ2-1, with TRBD2 matching over 7 bases. The V gene end was trimmed by 4 bases and the J gene end by 0 bases; junction bases not matched to a gene: 3. The CDR3 runs 15 residues. CDR1 and CDR2 (germline): MGHRA, YSYEKL.

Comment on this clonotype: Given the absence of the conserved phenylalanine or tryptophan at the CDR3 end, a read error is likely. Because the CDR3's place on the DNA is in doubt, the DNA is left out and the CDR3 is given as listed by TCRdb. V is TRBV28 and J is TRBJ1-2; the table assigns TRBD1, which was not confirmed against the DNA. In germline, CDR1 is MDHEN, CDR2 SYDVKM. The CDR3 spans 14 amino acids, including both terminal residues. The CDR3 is CASRYRGSFYGYAL.

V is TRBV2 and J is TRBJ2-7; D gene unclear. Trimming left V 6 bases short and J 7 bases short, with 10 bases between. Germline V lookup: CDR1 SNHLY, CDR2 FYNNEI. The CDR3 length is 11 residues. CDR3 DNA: TGTGCCAGCAGGAACAACAATGAGCAGTACTTC. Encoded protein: CASRNNNEQYF.

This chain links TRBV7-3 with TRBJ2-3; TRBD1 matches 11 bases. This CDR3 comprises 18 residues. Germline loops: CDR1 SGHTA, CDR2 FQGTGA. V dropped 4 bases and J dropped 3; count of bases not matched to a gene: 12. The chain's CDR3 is CASSSIFLDRGLTDTQYF. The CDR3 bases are TGTGCCAGCAGCTCTATTTTCTTGGACAGGGGGCTTACAGATACGCAGTATTTT.

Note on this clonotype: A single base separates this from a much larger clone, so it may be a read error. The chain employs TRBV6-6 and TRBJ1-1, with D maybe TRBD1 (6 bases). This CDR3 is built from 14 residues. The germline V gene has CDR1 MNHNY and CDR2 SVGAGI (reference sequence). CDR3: CASSYLGGNTEALF. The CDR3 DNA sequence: TGTGCCAGCAGTTACTTAGGGGGGAACACTGAAGCTTTATTT.

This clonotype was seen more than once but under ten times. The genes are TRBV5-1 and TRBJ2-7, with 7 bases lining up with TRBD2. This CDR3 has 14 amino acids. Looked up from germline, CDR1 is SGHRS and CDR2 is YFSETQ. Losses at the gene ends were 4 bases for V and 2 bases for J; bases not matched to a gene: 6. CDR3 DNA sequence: TGCGCCAGCAGCAAATCTAGCGGAACCTACGAGCAGTACTTC. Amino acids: CASSKSSGTYEQYF.

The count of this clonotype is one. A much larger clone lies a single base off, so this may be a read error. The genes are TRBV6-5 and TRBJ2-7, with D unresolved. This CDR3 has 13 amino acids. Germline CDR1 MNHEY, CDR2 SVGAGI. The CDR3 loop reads CAGSYGGTKEQYF. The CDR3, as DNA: TGTGCCGGCAGTTACGGCGGTACCAAGGAGCAGTACTTC.

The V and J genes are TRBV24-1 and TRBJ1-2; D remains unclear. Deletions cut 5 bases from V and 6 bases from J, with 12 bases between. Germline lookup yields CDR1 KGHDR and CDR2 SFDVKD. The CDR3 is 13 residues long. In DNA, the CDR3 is TGTGCCACCAGTGGTCAGGCGTTTGATGGCTACACCTTC. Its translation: CATSGQAFDGYTF.

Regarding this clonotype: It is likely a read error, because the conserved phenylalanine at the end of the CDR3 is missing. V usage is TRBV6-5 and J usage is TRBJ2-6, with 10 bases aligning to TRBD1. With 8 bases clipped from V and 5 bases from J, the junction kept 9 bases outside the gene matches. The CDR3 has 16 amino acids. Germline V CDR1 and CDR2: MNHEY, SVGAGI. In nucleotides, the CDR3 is TGTGCCAGCGGAAAGACAGGGGGCTATAGGGCCAACGTCCTGACTCTC. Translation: CASGKTGGYRANVLTL.

The CDR3 DNA reads TGTGCCAGTAGTCCCGAGCGGGCTAGCACAGATACGCAGTATTTT. It is translated as CASSPERASTDTQYF. The chain couples TRBV19 to TRBJ2-3, with D tentatively TRBD2 (6 bases). Germline V lookup: CDR1 LNHDA, CDR2 SQIVND (reference sequence). V lost 5 bases and J lost 0, with 12 bases in between. The CDR3 contains 15 residues.